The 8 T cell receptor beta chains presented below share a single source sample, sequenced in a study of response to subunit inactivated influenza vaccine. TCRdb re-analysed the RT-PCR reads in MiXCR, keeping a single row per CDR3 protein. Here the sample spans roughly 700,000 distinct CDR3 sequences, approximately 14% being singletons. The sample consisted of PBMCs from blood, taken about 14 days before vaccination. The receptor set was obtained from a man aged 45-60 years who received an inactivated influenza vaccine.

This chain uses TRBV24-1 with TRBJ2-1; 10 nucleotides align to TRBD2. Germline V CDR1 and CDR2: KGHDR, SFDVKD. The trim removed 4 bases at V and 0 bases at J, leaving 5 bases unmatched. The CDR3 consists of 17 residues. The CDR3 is CATSEWTSGFSYNEQFF. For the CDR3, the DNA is TGTGCCACCAGTGAATGGACTAGCGGATTCTCCTACAATGAGCAGTTCTTC.

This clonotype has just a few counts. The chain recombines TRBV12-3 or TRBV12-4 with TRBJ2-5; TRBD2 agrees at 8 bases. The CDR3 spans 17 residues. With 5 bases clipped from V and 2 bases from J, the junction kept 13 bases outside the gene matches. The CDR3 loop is CASSPGVVAGLQETQYF. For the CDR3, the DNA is TGTGCCAGCAGTCCAGGGGTAGTAGCGGGGTTGCAAGAGACCCAGTACTTC.

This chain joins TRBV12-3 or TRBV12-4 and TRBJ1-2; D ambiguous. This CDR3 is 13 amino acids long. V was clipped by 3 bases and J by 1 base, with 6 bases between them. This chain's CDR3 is CASSFRDNYGYTF. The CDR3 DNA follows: TGTGCCAGCAGTTTTAGGGATAACTATGGCTACACCTTC.

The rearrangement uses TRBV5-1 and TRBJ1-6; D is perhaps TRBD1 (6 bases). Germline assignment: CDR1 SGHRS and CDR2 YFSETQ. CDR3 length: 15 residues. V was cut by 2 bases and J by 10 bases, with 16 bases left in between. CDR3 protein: CASSFGNGGQSPLHF. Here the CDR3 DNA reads TGCGCCAGCAGCTTTGGTAACGGGGGCCAATCACCCCTCCACTTT.

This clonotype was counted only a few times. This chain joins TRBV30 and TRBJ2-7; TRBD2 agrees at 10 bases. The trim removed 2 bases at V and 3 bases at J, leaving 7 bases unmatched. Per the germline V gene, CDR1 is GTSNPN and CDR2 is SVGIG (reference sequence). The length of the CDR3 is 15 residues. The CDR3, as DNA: TGTGCCTGGAGTAGCCCTAGCGGGGGTTACTACGAGCAGTACTTC. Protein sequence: CAWSSPSGGYYEQYF.

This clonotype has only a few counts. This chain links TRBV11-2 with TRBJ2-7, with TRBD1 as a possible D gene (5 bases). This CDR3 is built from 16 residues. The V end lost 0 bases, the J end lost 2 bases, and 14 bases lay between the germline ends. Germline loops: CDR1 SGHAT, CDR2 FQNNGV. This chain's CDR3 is CASSLEFRGSPYEQYF. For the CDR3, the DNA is TGTGCCAGCAGCTTAGAGTTTAGGGGTTCTCCCTACGAGCAGTACTTC.

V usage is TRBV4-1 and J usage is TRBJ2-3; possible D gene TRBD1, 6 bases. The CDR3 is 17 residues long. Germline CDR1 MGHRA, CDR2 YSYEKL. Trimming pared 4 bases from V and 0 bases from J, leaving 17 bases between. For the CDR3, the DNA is TGCGCCAGCAGCCCTGGACAGATTGGTCTCAGCACAGATACGCAGTATTTT. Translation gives CASSPGQIGLSTDTQYF.

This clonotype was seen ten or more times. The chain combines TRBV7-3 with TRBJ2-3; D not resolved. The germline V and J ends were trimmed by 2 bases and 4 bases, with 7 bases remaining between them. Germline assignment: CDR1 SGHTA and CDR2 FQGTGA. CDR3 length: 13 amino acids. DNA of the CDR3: TGTGCCAGCAGCTTAGGGCAGGCAGATACGCAGTATTTT. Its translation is CASSLGQADTQYF.